These T cell receptor beta chains were read from a single sample in a study of shared clonotypes between healthy human individuals. TCRdb's copy holds only in-frame clones and misses some; the assay was immunoSEQ multiplex PCR. The sample records around 1,100,000 clones, 60% to 85% being singletons. Sequencing was done on a sample of memory CD4+ T cells from PBMCs. Source of these receptors: a man aged 18 to 29 in good health. Some clones in this sample may be carry-over from other donors' samples. Both conserved end residues are part of each CDR3. Fields, in order: clone size, V gene, D gene, J gene, CDR3 DNA, CDR3 protein. A D gene is named only where the DNA matches it firmly. A clone size is listed for some rows: how often the clone was seen (once, few, many), or a class if it is expanded.

NA,TRBV19,NA,TRBJ2-7,TGTGCCAGTAGTATTGTGGTAGCAGCGGACGAGCAGTACTTC,CASSIVVAADEQYF
many,TRBV15,NA,TRBJ2-1,TGTGCCACCAGCAGAGACCTTTTTAGATCCTACAATGAGCAGTTCTTC,CATSRDLFRSYNEQFF
NA,TRBV6-1,NA,TRBJ2-7,TGTGCCAGCACCAAGGGGGAATCCTACGAGCAGTACTTC,CASTKGESYEQYF
NA,TRBV7-9,TRBD2,TRBJ2-3,TGTGCCAGCAGCTTACGTAGCGGGAGTGAGACAGATACGCAGTATTTT,CASSLRSGSETDTQYF
NA,TRBV6-1,NA,TRBJ1-2,TGTGCCAGCAGACAGAATATAGAGTTGGGCTATGGCTACACCTTC,CASRQNIELGYGYTF
NA,TRBV29-1,NA,TRBJ2-1,TGCAGCGTTGCCAAGGACAGCAGCAATGAGCAGTTCTTC,CSVAKDSSNEQFF
few,TRBV11-1,TRBD2,TRBJ2-5,TGTGCCAGCGCCTTTCGGAGTGGGCTAGCGGGAGGAGGGTACGAGACCCAGTACTTC,CASAFRSGLAGGGYETQYF
NA,TRBV4-2,TRBD1,TRBJ1-2,TGTGCCAGCAGCCAGGCGGGACAGGCTCTAGGCTATGGCTACACCTTC,CASSQAGQALGYGYTF
NA,TRBV5-1,NA,TRBJ1-5,TGCGCCAGCAGCTTGGGGTTTTCGGGAGACGGTCAGCCCCAGCATTTT,CASSLGFSGDGQPQHF
many,TRBV4-1,TRBD1,TRBJ1-1,TGCGCCAGCAGCCAAGTCGGGACAGGGAACACTGAAGCTTTCTTT,CASSQVGTGNTEAFF
once,TRBV6-1,TRBD2,TRBJ2-1,TGTGCCAGCAGTGAACTAGCGGTTACCTACAATGAGCAGTTCTTC,CASSELAVTYNEQFF
NA,TRBV30,TRBD1,TRBJ1-5,TGTGCCTGGAGCACAGGGGGCACTCAGCCCCAGCATTTT,CAWSTGGTQPQHF
NA,TRBV6-5,NA,TRBJ1-1,TGTGCCAGCAGGGGACGGGAGAACACTGAAGCTTTCTTT,CASRGRENTEAFF
NA,TRBV7-2,TRBD2,TRBJ2-3,TGTGCCAGCAGCGACGCGCGACTAGCGGGAGGGCATACGCAGTATTTT,CASSDARLAGGHTQYF
many,TRBV7-6,NA,TRBJ2-7,TGTGCCAGCAGCTCCCTGGGGACGGCCTACGAGCAGTACTTC,CASSSLGTAYEQYF
NA,TRBV2,NA,TRBJ1-3,TGTGCCAGCAGTGAAAGGATATTTCGGGACGGAGCCCCTTTTGGAAACACCATATATTTT,CASSERIFRDGAPFGNTIYF
NA,TRBV6-1,NA,TRBJ1-5,TGTGCCAGCTCCCCGTGGGGGCTTCAGCCCCAGCATTTT,CASSPWGLQPQHF
NA,TRBV28,NA,TRBJ2-4,TGTGCCAGCAGTTTACCCAAAAACATTCAGTACTTC,CASSLPKNIQYF
NA,TRBV2,NA,TRBJ2-5,TGTGCCAGCAGGGGGGACATCCTAGTGGGGACCCAGTACTTC,CASRGDILVGTQYF
few,TRBV5-1,NA,TRBJ1-2,TGCGCCAGCAGCTTGGCCGCGGACTATTGCTACACCTTC,CASSLAADYCYTF
NA,TRBV9,TRBD2,TRBJ2-1,TGTGCCAGCAGCGAAACCGGGACTAAGGTCAATGAGCAGTTCTTC,CASSETGTKVNEQFF
once,TRBV5-4,NA,TRBJ2-6,TGTGCCAGCAGCTTAAGCAGGGGAACCGGGGCCAACGTCCTGACTTTC,CASSLSRGTGANVLTF
NA,TRBV28,NA,TRBJ1-5,TGTGCCAGCAGCTTTAAGCGCTATCAGCCCCAGCATTTT,CASSFKRYQPQHF
NA,TRBV29-1,NA,TRBJ1-6,TGCAGCGTGAGGGATTGGGATTCACCCCTCCACTTT,CSVRDWDSPLHF
NA,TRBV2,NA,TRBJ1-5,TGTGCCAGCAGTGAGCAGGGCGGGTCAATTCAGCCCCAGCATTTT,CASSEQGGSIQPQHF
NA,TRBV4-1,TRBD1,TRBJ1-5,TGCGCCAGCAGCCAAGATAAAGGCCTGACAGGGTGGCAGCCCCAGCATTTT,CASSQDKGLTGWQPQHF
NA,TRBV6-5,NA,TRBJ1-1,TGTGCCAGCAGTAGCCGGGCCCCCCCCGAAGCTTTCTTT,CASSSRAPPEAFF
NA,TRBV7-2,NA,TRBJ2-7,TGTGCCAGCAGCCTCCGGACCAGTGATAACGAGCAGTACTTC,CASSLRTSDNEQYF
NA,TRBV28,TRBD1,TRBJ1-5,TGTGCCAGCAGCACGGACAGGGAGATGCAGCCCCAGCATTTT,CASSTDREMQPQHF
NA,TRBV4-1,TRBD1,TRBJ1-1,TGCGCCAGCAGCCAAGAAACAGGGGAGAACACTGAAGCTTTCTTT,CASSQETGENTEAFF
many,TRBV7-2,TRBD2,TRBJ2-3,TGTGCCAGCAGCCCCTGGACTAGCGGCACAGATACGCAGTATTTT,CASSPWTSGTDTQYF
NA,TRBV19,NA,TRBJ1-5,TGTGCCAGTAGTATAGAGGGCAATGGGCAGCCCCAGCATTTT,CASSIEGNGQPQHF
NA,TRBV19,TRBD1,TRBJ2-7,TGTGCCAGCAGGGACAGGGGGTCCTACGAGCAGTACTTC,CASRDRGSYEQYF
NA,TRBV10-1,TRBD2,TRBJ2-3,TGCGCCAGCAGCCTAGGACTAGCGGGAGTCCGTGATACGCAGTATTTT,CASSLGLAGVRDTQYF
NA,TRBV13,TRBD1,TRBJ2-4,TGTGCCAGCAGCTCTAGGGGGCCAGGCAAAAACATTCAGTACTTC,CASSSRGPGKNIQYF
NA,TRBV7-7,NA,TRBJ2-1,TGTGCCAGCAGCTCTAGATCGGGTGAGCAGTTCTTC,CASSSRSGEQFF
NA,TRBV27,NA,TRBJ2-7,TGTGCCAGCAGTTTACAAGGCACCTACGAGCAGTACTTC,CASSLQGTYEQYF
NA,TRBV5-8,NA,TRBJ2-5,TGTGCCAGCAGCTTGGGAGCGGGTGGGTACCAAGAGACCCAGTACTTC,CASSLGAGGYQETQYF
NA,TRBV5-6,NA,TRBJ1-2,TGTGCCAGCAGCTTGGCCAAGGGGGTTAACTATGGCTACACCTTC,CASSLAKGVNYGYTF
NA,TRBV19,NA,TRBJ1-1,TGTGCCAGTAGTATAGGCCGGTATGGGAACACTGAAGCTTTCTTT,CASSIGRYGNTEAFF
NA,TRBV2,NA,TRBJ1-3,TGTGCCAGCAGTGGTCAGGGGTTCGCTGGAAACACCATATATTTT,CASSGQGFAGNTIYF
NA,TRBV10-3,TRBD1,TRBJ2-7,TGTGCCATCAGTGTAAGGGACAGCAACTACGAGCAGTACTTC,CAISVRDSNYEQYF
few,TRBV5-1,NA,TRBJ1-1,TGCGCCAGCAGCTTGGTGCAGGGCCTGGCTGAAGCTTTCTTT,CASSLVQGLAEAFF
once,TRBV7-6,NA,TRBJ2-7,TGTGCCAGCAGCTTAGACGGTGGAGGTGGGATCTACGAGCAGTACTTC,CASSLDGGGGIYEQYF
NA,TRBV28,NA,TRBJ1-5,TGTGCCAGCAGCCTCGATCAGCCCCAGCATTTT,CASSLDQPQHF
many,TRBV11-2,NA,TRBJ2-4,TGTGCCAGCAGCTTTGCAGGTGACATTCAGTACTTC,CASSFAGDIQYF
few,TRBV7-3,NA,TRBJ1-1,TGTGCCAGCCGATTGGGGTTGGACACTGAAGCTTTCTTT,CASRLGLDTEAFF
NA,TRBV6-5,TRBD2,TRBJ2-7,TGTGCCAGCAGTTACCAGCGGGGTTACGAGCAGTACTTC,CASSYQRGYEQYF
few,TRBV2,TRBD2,TRBJ2-2,TGTGCCAGCCGTCTGACTAGCGGGAGCGGCGGGGAGCTGTTTTTT,CASRLTSGSGGELFF